This note documents a single TCR beta chain sequence. Its antigen remains unknown. Since no conserved phenylalanine or tryptophan closes the CDR3, a read error is the likely cause. These data belong to a study of T cells in Graves' hyperthyroidism and ophthalmopathy. Regarding the study as a whole: Within blood appeared most thyroid clonotypes that had expanded above 0.001.

TCR beta CDR3 regions were amplified from RNA. HTBI primers drove first-round RT-PCR of the TCR CDR3. TCRdb re-called the multiplex PCR reads with MiXCR, one entry per CDR3 protein. Among approximately 700,000 distinct CDR3 sequences listed, 45% were seen once. The CDR3 length is 14 residues. V shed 6 bases, J shed 4 bases, and the junction held 8 bases outside the gene matches. From germline, CDR1 is SGHTA and CDR2 FQGTGA. Sequenced material: peripheral blood or thyroid tissue (not recorded which). This clonotype was obtained from an adult man with Graves' disease, either hyperthyroidism or ophthalmopathy (not recorded which). The chain is built from TRBV7-3 and TRBJ1-1, with 7 bases aligning to TRBD1. The CDR3 DNA reads TGTGCCAGCAGTCCGGGACAGTCGTTCACTGAAGCTTTCTCT. Translated: CASSPGQSFTEAFS.